The 5 T cell receptor beta chains presented below share a single source sample, sequenced in a study of blood T cell repertoires in COVID-19. The table came from immunoSEQ multiplex PCR; TCRdb's copy has only in-frame clones and leaves some out. Altogether about 190,000 clones are present, around 83% being singletons, with the ten largest covering 2.5% to 3.5%. The sequenced sample was peripheral blood. These receptors came from a woman aged 30 to 39 with active or convalescent COVID-19.

The rearrangement joins TRBV6-5 to TRBJ2-5; TRBD1 aligns across 7 bases. Germline CDR1 MNHEY, CDR2 SVGAGI. The CDR3 sequence is 15 residues long. V was clipped by 6 bases and J by 2 bases; unmatched bases: 9. CDR3 protein: CASSRTPTGQETQYF. CDR3 bases: TGTGCCAGCAGCCGTACTCCGACAGGGCAAGAGACCCAGTACTTC.

The gene calls are TRBV5-1 and TRBJ2-3, with TRBD1 as a possible D gene (6 bases). This CDR3 comprises 14 residues. Germline CDR1 and CDR2: SGHRS and YFSETQ. Trimming took 6 bases from V and 4 from J, leaving 15 bases between them. CDR3 DNA: TGCGCCAGCACAACCCTCCCAGGGGCAGATACGCAGTATTTT. It encodes CASTTLPGADTQYF.

CDR3 sequence reads: CASSQDTGLGQYF. The CDR3 DNA reads TGTGCCAGCAGCCAAGATACGGGGTTGGGGCAGTACTTC. The chain recombines TRBV3-1 (or the pseudogene TRBV3-2) with TRBJ2-7; possibly TRBD2 for D (5 bases). Deletions cut 0 bases from V and 9 bases from J, with 12 bases between. The CDR3 has 13 residues. Germline V gene sequence: CDR1 LGHDT, CDR2 YNNKEL (reference sequence).

For this clone: An end of the junction differs from the germline gene, which may be a read error. V and J are TRBV7-7 and TRBJ2-5, with D uncertain. Germline V gene sequence: CDR1 SSHAT, CDR2 FNYEAQ (reference sequence). This CDR3 spans 14 amino acids. The DNA for the CDR3 is TGTGCTAGCAGCCTCCCCAGTCCGGGAGAGACCCAGTACTTC. Amino acids: CASSLPSPGETQYF.

The chain recombines TRBV3-1 (or the pseudogene TRBV3-2) with TRBJ2-7; D unclear. V gave up 2 bases and J gave up 5 bases, with 10 bases separating them. CDR3 size: 13 residues. The germline V gene encodes CDR1 LGHDT and CDR2 YNNKEL (reference sequence). The CDR3 region is CASSQFLVHEQYF. The CDR3 coding sequence is TGTGCCAGCAGCCAATTCCTAGTCCACGAGCAGTACTTC.